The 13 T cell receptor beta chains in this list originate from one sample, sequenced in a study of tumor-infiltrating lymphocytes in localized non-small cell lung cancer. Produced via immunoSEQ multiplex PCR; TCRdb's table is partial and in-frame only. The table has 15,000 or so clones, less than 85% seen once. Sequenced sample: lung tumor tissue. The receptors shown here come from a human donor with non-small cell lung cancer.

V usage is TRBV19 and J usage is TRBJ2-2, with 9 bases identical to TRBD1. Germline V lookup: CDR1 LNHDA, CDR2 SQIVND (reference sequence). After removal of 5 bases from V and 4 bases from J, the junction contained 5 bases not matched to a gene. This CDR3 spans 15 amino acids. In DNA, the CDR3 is TGTGCCAGTAGTCTACAGGGGGCCGGCACCGGGGAGCTGTTTTTT. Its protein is CASSLQGAGTGELFF.

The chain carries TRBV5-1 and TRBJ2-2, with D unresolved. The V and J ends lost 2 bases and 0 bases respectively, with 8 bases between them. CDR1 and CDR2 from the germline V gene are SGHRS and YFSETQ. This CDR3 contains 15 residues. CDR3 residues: CASSLAGTNTGELFF. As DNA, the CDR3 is TGCGCCAGCAGCTTAGCAGGAACGAACACCGGGGAGCTGTTTTTT.

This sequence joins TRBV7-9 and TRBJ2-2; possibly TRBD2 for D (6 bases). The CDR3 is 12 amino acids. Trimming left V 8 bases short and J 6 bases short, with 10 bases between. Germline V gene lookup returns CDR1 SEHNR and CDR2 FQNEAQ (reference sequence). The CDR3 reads CASSGGAGELFF. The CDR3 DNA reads TGTGCCAGCTCCGGGGGAGCCGGGGAGCTGTTTTTT.

CDR3 sequence: CASRRGAGQTYEQYF. CDR3 bases: TGTGCCAGCCGTCGCGGAGCAGGACAGACTTACGAGCAGTACTTC. V usage is TRBV27 and J usage is TRBJ2-7, with D perhaps TRBD1 (6 bases). CDR3 size: 15 residues. V lost 8 bases, J lost 4 bases, and 21 bases lay in between. In germline, CDR1 is MNHEY, CDR2 SMNVEV (reference sequence).

Written as DNA, the CDR3 is TGTGCCAGCAGCCCCCGAGCCGGACAGGGCGCCTATGGCTACACCTTC. This translates into CASSPRAGQGAYGYTF. V usage is TRBV7-3 and J usage is TRBJ1-2; 8 bases match TRBD1. V gave up 5 bases and J gave up 4 bases; unmatched junction bases: 12. Germline V gene data show CDR1 as SGHTA and CDR2 as FQGTGA. This CDR3 comprises 16 residues.

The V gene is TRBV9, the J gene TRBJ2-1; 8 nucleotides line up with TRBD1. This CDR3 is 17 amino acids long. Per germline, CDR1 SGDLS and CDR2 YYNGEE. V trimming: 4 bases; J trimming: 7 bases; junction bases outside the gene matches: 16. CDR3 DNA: TGTGCCAGCAGCCAACGTCTAGGACAGGGAGATGGGAATGAGCAGTTCTTC. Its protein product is CASSQRLGQGDGNEQFF.

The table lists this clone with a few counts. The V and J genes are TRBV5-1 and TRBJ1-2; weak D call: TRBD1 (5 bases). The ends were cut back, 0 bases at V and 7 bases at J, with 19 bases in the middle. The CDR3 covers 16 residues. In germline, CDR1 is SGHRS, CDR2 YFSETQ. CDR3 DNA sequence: TGCGCCAGCAGCTTGGGGAGCGGTTACAGGATAGGTGGCTACACCTTC. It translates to CASSLGSGYRIGGYTF.

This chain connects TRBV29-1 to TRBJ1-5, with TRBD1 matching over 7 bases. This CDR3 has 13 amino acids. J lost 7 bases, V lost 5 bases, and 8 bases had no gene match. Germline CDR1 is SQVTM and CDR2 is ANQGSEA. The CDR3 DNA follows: TGCAGCGTTCAGACAGGGACGGGACAGCCCCAGCATTTT. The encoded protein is CSVQTGTGQPQHF.

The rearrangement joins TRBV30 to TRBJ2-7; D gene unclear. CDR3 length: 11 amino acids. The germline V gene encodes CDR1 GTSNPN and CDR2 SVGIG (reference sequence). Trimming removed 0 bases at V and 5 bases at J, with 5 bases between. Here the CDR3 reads CAWSVRDEQYF. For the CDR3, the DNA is TGTGCCTGGAGTGTACGGGACGAGCAGTACTTC.

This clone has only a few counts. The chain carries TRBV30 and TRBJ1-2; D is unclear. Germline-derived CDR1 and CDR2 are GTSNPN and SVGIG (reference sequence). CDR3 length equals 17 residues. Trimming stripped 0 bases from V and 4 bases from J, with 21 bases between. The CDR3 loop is CAWSVTRGKGSAYGYTF. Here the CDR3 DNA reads TGTGCCTGGAGTGTAACCCGGGGAAAAGGAAGTGCCTATGGCTACACCTTC.

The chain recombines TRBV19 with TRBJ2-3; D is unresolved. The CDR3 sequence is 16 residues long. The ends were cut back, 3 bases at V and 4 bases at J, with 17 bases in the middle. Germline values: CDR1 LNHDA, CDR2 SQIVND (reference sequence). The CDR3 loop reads CASSIWWQLVPDTQYF. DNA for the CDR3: TGTGCCAGTAGTATTTGGTGGCAGCTCGTCCCAGATACGCAGTATTTT.

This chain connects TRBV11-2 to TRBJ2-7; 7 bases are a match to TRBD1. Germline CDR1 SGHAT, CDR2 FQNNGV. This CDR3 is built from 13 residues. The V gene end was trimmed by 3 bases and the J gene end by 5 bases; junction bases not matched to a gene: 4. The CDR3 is CASSLGQFNEQYF. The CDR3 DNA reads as TGTGCCAGCAGCTTGGGACAGTTCAACGAGCAGTACTTC.

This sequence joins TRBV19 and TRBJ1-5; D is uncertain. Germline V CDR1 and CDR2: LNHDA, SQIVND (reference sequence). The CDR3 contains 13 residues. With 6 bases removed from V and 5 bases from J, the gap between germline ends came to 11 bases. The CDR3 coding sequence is TGTGCCAGTAGCTCGCAGCGGGATCAGCCCCAGCATTTT. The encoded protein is CASSSQRDQPQHF.